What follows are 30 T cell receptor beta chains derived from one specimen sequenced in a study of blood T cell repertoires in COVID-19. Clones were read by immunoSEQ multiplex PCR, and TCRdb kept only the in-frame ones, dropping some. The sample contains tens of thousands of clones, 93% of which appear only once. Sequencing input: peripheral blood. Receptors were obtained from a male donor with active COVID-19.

CDR3 sequence reads: CASSTLSRGARNTEAFF. Here the CDR3 DNA reads TGTGCCAGTAGTACCCTCTCTCGGGGGGCTCGGAACACTGAAGCTTTCTTT. The chain carries TRBV19 and TRBJ1-1, with D perhaps matching TRBD1 (6 bases). Trimming left V 4 bases short and J 1 base short, with 19 bases between. The CDR3 extends over 17 amino acids. Germline assignment: CDR1 LNHDA and CDR2 SQIVND (reference sequence).

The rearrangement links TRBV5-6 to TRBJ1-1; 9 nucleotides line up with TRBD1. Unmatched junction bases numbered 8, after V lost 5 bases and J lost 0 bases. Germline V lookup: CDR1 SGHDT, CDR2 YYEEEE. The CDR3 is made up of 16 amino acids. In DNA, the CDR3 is TGTGCCAGCAGTTTCCCCGGGACAGGGATGAACACTGAAGCTTTCTTT. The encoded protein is CASSFPGTGMNTEAFF.

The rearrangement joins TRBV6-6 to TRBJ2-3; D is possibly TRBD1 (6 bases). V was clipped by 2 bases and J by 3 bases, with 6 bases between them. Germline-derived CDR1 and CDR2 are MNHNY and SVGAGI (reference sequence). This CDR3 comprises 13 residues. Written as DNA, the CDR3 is TGTGCCAGCAGTTACCAGGGGACAGATACGCAGTATTTT. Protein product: CASSYQGTDTQYF.

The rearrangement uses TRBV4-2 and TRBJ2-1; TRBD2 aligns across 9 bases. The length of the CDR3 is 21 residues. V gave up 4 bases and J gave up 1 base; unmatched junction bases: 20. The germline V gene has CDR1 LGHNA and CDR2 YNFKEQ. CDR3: CASSRVTGFAAGGRSYNEQFF. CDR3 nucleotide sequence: TGTGCCAGCAGCCGTGTAACGGGATTTGCGGCGGGGGGGCGGTCCTACAATGAGCAGTTCTTC.

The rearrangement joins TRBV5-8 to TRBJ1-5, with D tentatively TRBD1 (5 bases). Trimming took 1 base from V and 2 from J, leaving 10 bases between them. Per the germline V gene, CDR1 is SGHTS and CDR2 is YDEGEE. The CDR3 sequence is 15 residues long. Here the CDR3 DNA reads TGTGCCAGCAGCTTGCGGGGAGGGGGCAATCAGCCCCAGCATTTT. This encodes CASSLRGGGNQPQHF.

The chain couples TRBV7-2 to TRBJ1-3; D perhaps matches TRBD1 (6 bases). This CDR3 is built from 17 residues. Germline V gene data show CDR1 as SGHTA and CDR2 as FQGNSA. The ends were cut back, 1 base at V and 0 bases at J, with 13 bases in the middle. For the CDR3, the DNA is TGTGCCAGCAGCTTAGACTACAGGGCTAGCTCTGGAAACACCATATATTTT. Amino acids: CASSLDYRASSGNTIYF.

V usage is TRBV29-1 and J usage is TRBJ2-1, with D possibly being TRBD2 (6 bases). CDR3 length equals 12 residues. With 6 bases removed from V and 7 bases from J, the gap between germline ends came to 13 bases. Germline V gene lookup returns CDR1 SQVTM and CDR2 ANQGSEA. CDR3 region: CSVTGEWNEQFF. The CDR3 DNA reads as TGCAGCGTGACGGGGGAATGGAATGAGCAGTTCTTC.

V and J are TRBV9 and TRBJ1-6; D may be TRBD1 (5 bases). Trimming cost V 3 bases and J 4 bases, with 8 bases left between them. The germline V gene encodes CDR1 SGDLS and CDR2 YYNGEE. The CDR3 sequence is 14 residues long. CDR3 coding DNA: TGTGCCAGCAGCGCGGGGGAGTATAATTCACCCCTCCACTTT. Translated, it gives CASSAGEYNSPLHF.

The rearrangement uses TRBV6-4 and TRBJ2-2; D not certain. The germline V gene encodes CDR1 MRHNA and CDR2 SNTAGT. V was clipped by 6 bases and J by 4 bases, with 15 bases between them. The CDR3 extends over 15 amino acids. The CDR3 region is CASSLEPPGTGELFF. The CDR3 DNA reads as TGTGCCAGCAGCCTAGAGCCTCCGGGCACCGGGGAGCTGTTTTTT.

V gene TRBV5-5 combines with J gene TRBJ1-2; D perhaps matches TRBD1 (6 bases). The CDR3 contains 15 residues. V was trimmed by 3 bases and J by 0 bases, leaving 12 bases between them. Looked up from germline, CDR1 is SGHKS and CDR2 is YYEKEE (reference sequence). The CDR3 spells CASSWGGDTNYGYTF. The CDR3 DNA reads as TGTGCCAGCAGCTGGGGAGGGGACACTAACTATGGCTACACCTTC.

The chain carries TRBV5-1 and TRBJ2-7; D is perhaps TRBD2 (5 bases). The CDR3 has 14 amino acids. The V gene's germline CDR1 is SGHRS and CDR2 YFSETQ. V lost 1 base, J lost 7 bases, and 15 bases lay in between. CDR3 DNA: TGCGCCAGCAGCTTGACGGTGGTTCCGGGGGAGCAGTACTTC. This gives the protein CASSLTVVPGEQYF.

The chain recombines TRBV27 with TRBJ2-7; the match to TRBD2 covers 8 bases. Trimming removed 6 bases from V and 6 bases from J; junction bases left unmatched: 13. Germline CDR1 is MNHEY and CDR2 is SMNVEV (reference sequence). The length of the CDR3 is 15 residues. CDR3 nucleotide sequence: TGTGCCAGCAGGAGGACCGGGACTAGTCTCTCCGAGCAGTACTTC. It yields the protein CASRRTGTSLSEQYF.

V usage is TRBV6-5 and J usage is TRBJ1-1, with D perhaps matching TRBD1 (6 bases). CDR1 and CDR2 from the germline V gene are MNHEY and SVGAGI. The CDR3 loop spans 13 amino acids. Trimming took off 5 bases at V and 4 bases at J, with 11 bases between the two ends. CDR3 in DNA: TGTGCCAGCAGTCGGGGAGGGGGCACTGAAGCTTTCTTT. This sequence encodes CASSRGGGTEAFF.

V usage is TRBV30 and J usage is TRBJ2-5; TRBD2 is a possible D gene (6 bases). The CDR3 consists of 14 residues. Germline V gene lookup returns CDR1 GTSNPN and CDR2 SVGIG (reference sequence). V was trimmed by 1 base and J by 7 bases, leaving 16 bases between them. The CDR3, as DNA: TGTGCCTGGAGTGGAGTAGCGGTGCTGGGGACCCAGTACTTC. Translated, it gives CAWSGVAVLGTQYF. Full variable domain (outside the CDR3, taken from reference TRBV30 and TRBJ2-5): SQTIHQWPATLVQPVGSPLSLECTVEGTSNPNLYWYRQAAGRGLQLLFYSVGIGQISSEVPQNLSASRPQDRQFILSSKKLLLSDSGFYLCAWSGVAVLGTQYFGPGTRLLVL.

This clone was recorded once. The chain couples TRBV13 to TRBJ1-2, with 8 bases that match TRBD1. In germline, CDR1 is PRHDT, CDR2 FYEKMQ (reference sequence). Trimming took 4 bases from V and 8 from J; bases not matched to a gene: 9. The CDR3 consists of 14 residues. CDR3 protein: CASSSIQGARGYTF. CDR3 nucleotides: TGTGCCAGCAGCTCCATTCAGGGGGCGCGGGGCTACACCTTC.

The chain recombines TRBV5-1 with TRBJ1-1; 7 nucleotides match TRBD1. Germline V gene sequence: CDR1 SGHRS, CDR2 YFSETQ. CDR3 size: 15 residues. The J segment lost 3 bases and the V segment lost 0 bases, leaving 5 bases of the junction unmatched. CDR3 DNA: TGCGCCAGCAGCTTGGCCAGGGGGTGGGACACTGAAGCTTTCTTT. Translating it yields CASSLARGWDTEAFF. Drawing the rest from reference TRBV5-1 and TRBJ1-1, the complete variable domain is KAGVTQTPRYLIKTRGQQVTLSCSPISGHRSVSWYQQTPGQGLQFLFEYFSETQRNKGNFPGRFSGRQFSNSRSEMNVSTLELGDSALYLCASSLARGWDTEAFFGQGTRLTVV.

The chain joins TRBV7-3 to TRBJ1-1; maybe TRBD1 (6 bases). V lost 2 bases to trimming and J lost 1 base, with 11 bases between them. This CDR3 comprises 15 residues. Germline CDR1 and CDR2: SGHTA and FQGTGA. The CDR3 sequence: CASSLDGGGNTEAFF. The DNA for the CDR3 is TGTGCCAGCAGCTTAGATGGGGGCGGGAACACTGAAGCTTTCTTT. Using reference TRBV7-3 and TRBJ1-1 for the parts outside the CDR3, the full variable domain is GAGVSQTPSNKVTEKGKYVELRCDPISGHTALYWYRQSLGQGPEFLIYFQGTGAADDSGLPNDRFFAVRPEGSVSTLKIQRTERGDSAVYLCASSLDGGGNTEAFFGQGTRLTVV.

CDR3 in amino acids: CASSIRTGTDYEQYF. The CDR3 region has the DNA TGTGCCAGCAGCATTCGTACCGGGACAGACTACGAGCAGTACTTC. V and J are TRBV11-3 and TRBJ2-7, with 7 bases lining up with TRBD1. The CDR3 is made up of 15 amino acids. With V trimmed by 5 bases and J by 3 bases, 10 bases remained unmatched. The germline CDR1 and CDR2 sequences are SGHNT and YENEEA.

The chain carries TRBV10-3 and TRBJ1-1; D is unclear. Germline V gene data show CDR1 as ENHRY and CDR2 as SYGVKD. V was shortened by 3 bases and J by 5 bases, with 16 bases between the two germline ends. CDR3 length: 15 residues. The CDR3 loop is CAISEGWRAETEAFF. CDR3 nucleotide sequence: TGTGCCATCAGTGAAGGGTGGAGGGCCGAGACTGAAGCTTTCTTT.

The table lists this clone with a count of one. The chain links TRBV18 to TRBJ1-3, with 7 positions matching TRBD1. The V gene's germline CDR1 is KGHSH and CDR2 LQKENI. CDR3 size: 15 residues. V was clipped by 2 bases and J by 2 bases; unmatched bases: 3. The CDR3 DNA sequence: TGTGCCAGCTCACCAAACGACAGGGCTGGAAACACCATATATTTT. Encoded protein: CASSPNDRAGNTIYF.

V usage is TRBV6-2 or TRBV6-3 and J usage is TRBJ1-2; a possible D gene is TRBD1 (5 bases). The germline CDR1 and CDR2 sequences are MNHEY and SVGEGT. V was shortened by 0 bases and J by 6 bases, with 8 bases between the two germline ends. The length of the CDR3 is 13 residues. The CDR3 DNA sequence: TGTGCCAGCAGTTACTCAGGCAGGGATGGCTACACCTTC. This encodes CASSYSGRDGYTF.

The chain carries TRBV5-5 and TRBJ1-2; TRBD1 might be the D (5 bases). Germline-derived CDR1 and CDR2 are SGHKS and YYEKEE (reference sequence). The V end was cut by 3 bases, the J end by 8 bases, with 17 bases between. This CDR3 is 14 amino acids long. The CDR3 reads CASSWGGGLSGYTF. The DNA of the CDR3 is TGTGCCAGCAGCTGGGGGGGAGGTCTATCGGGCTACACCTTC.

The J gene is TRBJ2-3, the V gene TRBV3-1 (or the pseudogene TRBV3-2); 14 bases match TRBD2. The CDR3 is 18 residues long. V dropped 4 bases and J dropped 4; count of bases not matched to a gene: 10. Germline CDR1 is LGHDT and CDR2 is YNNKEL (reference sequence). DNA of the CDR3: TGTGCCAGCAGCCCGACTAGCGGGGGGGCCGGAGGCTCAGATACGCAGTATTTT. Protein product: CASSPTSGGAGGSDTQYF.

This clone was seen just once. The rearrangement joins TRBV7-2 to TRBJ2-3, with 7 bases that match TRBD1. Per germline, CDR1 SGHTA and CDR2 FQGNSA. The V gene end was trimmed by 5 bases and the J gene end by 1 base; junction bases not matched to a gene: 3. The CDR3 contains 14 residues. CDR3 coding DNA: TGTGCCAGCAGCCTGGGACAGCGCACAGATACGCAGTATTTT. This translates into CASSLGQRTDTQYF. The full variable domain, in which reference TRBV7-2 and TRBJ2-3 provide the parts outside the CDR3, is GAGVSQSPSNKVTEKGKDVELRCDPISGHTALYWYRQSLGQGLEFLIYFQGNSAPDKSGLPSDRFSAERTGGSVSTLTIQRTQQEDSAVYLCASSLGQRTDTQYFGPGTRLTVL.

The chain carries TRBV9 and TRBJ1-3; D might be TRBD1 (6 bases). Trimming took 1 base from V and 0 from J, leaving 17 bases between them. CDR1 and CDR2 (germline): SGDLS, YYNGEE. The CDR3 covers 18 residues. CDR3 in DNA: TGTGCCAGCAGCGTACATCATGGACAGCCAAGCTCTGGAAACACCATATATTTT. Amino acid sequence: CASSVHHGQPSSGNTIYF.

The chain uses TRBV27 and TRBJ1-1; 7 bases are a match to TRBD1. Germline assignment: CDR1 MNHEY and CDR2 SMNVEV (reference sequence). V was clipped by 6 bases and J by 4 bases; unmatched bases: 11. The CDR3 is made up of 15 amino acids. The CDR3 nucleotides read TGTGCCAGCAGCCAGGGGGGCAGAAAGACCACTGAAGCTTTCTTT. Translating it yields CASSQGGRKTTEAFF.

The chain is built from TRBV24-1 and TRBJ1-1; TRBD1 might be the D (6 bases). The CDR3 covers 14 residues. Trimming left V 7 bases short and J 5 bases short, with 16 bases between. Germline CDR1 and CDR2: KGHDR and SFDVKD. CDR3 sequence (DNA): TGTGCCACCAGGAGGAACGGGGGGCCGACTGAAGCTTTCTTT. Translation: CATRRNGGPTEAFF.

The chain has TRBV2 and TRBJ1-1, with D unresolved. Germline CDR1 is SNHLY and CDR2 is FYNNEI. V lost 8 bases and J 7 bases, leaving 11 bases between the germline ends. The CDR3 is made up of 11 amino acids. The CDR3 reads CASWREVEAFF. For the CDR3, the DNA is TGTGCCAGCTGGCGGGAAGTTGAAGCTTTCTTT. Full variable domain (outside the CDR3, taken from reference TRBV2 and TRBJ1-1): EPEVTQTPSHQVTQMGQEVILRCVPISNHLYFYWYRQILGQKVEFLVSFYNNEISEKSEIFDDQFSVERPDGSNFTLKIRSTKLEDSAMYFCASWREVEAFFGQGTRLTVV.

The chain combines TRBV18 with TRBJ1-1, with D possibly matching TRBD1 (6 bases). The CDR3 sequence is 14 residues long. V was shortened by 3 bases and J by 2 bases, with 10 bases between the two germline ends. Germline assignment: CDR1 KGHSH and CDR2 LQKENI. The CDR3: CASSPGQSNTEAFF. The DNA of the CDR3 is TGTGCCAGCTCACCTGGACAGTCAAACACTGAAGCTTTCTTT.

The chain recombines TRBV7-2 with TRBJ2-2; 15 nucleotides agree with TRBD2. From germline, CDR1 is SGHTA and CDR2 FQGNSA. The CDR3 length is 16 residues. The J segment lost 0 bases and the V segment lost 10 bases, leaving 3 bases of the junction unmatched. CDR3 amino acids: CATGLAGGSNTGELFF. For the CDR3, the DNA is TGTGCCACGGGACTAGCGGGGGGATCGAACACCGGGGAGCTGTTTTTT.